A selection of T cell receptor beta chains follows, all from one sample in a study of T-cell reconstitution after alpha-beta-depleted transplantation in children. TCRdb re-called the PCR reads through MiXCR, storing one row per CDR3 protein. Among 300,000 to 350,000 distinct CDR3 sequences listed, about 17% were seen once. The starting material was PBMCs, mostly from graft donor cells, obtained 360 days after TCRalphabeta/CD19-depleted stem cell transplant. All receptors come from a male patient between 2 and 15 years old who had a stem cell transplant for acute lymphoblastic leukemia, so the T cells may come from the graft donor. Each CDR3 is given with its conserved first and last residue. A D gene is named only where the DNA matches it firmly. Where a row states a size, it is once, few, many or the class of an expanded clone; other rows omit it.

clone size	J gene	D gene	V gene	CDR3 DNA	CDR3 protein
few	TRBJ1-6	NA	TRBV20-1	TGCAGTGCCAAGGGGGATTCACCCCTCCACTTT	CSAKGDSPLHF
few	TRBJ2-1	NA	TRBV10-3	TGTGCCATCAGGGCCGGGGATGACAATGAGCAGTTCTTC	CAIRAGDDNEQFF
NA	TRBJ2-7	NA	TRBV7-6	TGTGCCAGCAGCTTAGAAGTCAGGGGTTCTTACGAGCAGTACTTC	CASSLEVRGSYEQYF
many	TRBJ2-5	NA	TRBV29-1	TGCAGCGCGGCGGGCCCCAGCCAAGAGACCCAGTACTTC	CSAAGPSQETQYF
NA	TRBJ1-1	NA	TRBV30	TGTGCCTGGATTCCGGGGAGGGCTGAAGCTTTCTTT	CAWIPGRAEAFF
few	TRBJ2-7	TRBD1	TRBV4-3	TGCGCCAGCAGCCCCTCCCCGGACAGGGGTAACGAGCAGTACTTC	CASSPSPDRGNEQYF
few	TRBJ2-7	NA	TRBV9	TGTGCCAGCAGCGGACATTTGGGCCCTTCCTACGAGCAGTACTTC	CASSGHLGPSYEQYF
NA	TRBJ2-7	TRBD2	TRBV27	TGTGCCAGCAGTTCGATGGGGCGGGAGGGTAGGTACGAGCAGTACTTC	CASSSMGREGRYEQYF
NA	TRBJ1-5	TRBD1	TRBV28	TGTGCCAGCAGAGGACAGGGTAATAGCAATCAGCCCCAGCATTTT	CASRGQGNSNQPQHF
NA	TRBJ2-2	NA	TRBV27	TGTGCCAGCAGTCCCTCCGGCGGCGGGGAGCTGTTTTTT	CASSPSGGGELFF
NA	TRBJ1-4	NA	TRBV20-1	TGCAGTGCAAGGGTGTTTGAAAAACTGTTTTTT	CSARVFEKLFF
few	TRBJ1-1	NA	TRBV7-9	TGTGCCAGCAGCTTAGGAGGGGGGGGCCAGAACACTGAAGCTTTCTTT	CASSLGGGGQNTEAFF
few	TRBJ2-7	TRBD2	TRBV20-1	TGCAGTGCTAGAGGTCTAGCGGAAATCCACTTC	CSARGLAEIHF
few	TRBJ2-2	TRBD2	TRBV7-6	TGTGCCAGCAGCTCCGGACTAGCGGGAGGCACCGGGGAGCTGTTTTTT	CASSSGLAGGTGELFF
few	TRBJ1-2	NA	TRBV5-6	TGTGCCAGCAGCTTGGGGGCAGGGTGGAACTATGGCTACACCTTC	CASSLGAGWNYGYTF
NA	TRBJ2-7	TRBD2	TRBV30	TGTGCCTGGAGTGCAAGACTAGCGGGAGCCTACGAGCAGTACTTC	CAWSARLAGAYEQYF
NA	TRBJ1-5	NA	TRBV7-8	TGTGCCAGCAGCTTAACCGCGGGGAGCAATCAGCCCCAGCATTTT	CASSLTAGSNQPQHF
few	TRBJ2-5	TRBD2	TRBV11-2	TGTGCCAGCAGCTCCGGGACTAGCGGGATCTGGGAGACCCAGTACTTC	CASSSGTSGIWETQYF
few	TRBJ2-7	TRBD1	TRBV27	TGTGCCAGCAGTCCCACAGGGGTTGCGGTCTACGAGCAGTACTTC	CASSPTGVAVYEQYF
NA	TRBJ2-1	NA	TRBV12-3/TRBV12-4	TGTGCCAGCAGTCTAGCATCAGTCAATGAGGAGTTCTTC	CASSLASVNEEFF
NA	TRBJ1-5	TRBD1	TRBV7-6	TGTGCCAGCAGCTTAGGACCCCAGGGGGTTTATCAGCCCCAGCATTTT	CASSLGPQGVYQPQHF
NA	TRBJ2-1	NA	TRBV5-1	TGCGCCAGCAGCTTTTGGGTTAACAATGAGCAGTTCTTC	CASSFWVNNEQFF
NA	TRBJ2-4	TRBD2	TRBV4-3	TGCGCCAGCAGCCAAGAGACGGGCGGGAGGCTAGCCAAAAACATTCAGTACTTC	CASSQETGGRLAKNIQYF
NA	TRBJ1-1	TRBD1	TRBV9	TGTGCCAGCAGCAAACAGGGGAAGAACACTGAAGCTTTCTTT	CASSKQGKNTEAFF
NA	TRBJ2-1	NA	TRBV4-3	TGCGCCAGCAGCCAAGGTCTAGTACCCTACAATGAGCAGTTCTTC	CASSQGLVPYNEQFF
once	TRBJ1-5	NA	TRBV28	TGTGCCAGCAACCCCCGGAGTAGGGCCTGGGGGAGCAATCAGCCCCAGCATTTT	CASNPRSRAWGSNQPQHF
NA	TRBJ2-5	NA	TRBV5-4	TGTGCCAGCAGCCCCTCCGGGGGCCAAGAGACCCAGTACTTC	CASSPSGGQETQYF
few	TRBJ2-7	TRBD2	TRBV7-8	TGTGCCAGCAGCTTAATACCCGGGACTAGCGGGACAGGATCCTACGAGCAGTACTTC	CASSLIPGTSGTGSYEQYF
few	TRBJ2-5	TRBD1	TRBV7-6	TGTGCCAGTGACAGGGGTTACCAAGAGACCCAGTACTTC	CASDRGYQETQYF
few	TRBJ2-3	NA	TRBV10-3	TGTGCCATCAGTGAGTCAGCAGATACGCAGTATTTT	CAISESADTQYF
NA	TRBJ2-6	NA	TRBV5-5	TGTGCCAGCAGCGACTTCGGACGGCAGCTATCTGGGGCCAACGTCCTGACTTTC	CASSDFGRQLSGANVLTF
many	TRBJ2-1	NA	TRBV6-2/TRBV6-3	TGTGCCAGCAGTTACCGACTTTACAATGAGCAGTTCTTC	CASSYRLYNEQFF
NA	TRBJ2-5	NA	TRBV6-6	TGTGCCAGCAGCAACGGAGAAGTCTTAATGCAAGAGACCCAGTACTTC	CASSNGEVLMQETQYF
few	TRBJ1-5	NA	TRBV24-1	TGTGCCACCAGTGATTTGCCGGGCCAGCCCCAGCATTTT	CATSDLPGQPQHF
NA	TRBJ2-3	TRBD2	TRBV9	TGTGCCAGCAGCGTAGGAATTAGCGGGAGGCTTACCCAAGATACGCAGTATTTT	CASSVGISGRLTQDTQYF
NA	TRBJ1-5	NA	TRBV5-8	TGTGCCAGCAGCGGGGGGATGGGTCAGCCCCAGCATTTT	CASSGGMGQPQHF
NA	TRBJ2-7	TRBD1	TRBV5-1	TGCGCCAGCAGCTCCTTGGGAAGTGCAGGGGGCCCCTACGAGCAGTACTTC	CASSSLGSAGGPYEQYF